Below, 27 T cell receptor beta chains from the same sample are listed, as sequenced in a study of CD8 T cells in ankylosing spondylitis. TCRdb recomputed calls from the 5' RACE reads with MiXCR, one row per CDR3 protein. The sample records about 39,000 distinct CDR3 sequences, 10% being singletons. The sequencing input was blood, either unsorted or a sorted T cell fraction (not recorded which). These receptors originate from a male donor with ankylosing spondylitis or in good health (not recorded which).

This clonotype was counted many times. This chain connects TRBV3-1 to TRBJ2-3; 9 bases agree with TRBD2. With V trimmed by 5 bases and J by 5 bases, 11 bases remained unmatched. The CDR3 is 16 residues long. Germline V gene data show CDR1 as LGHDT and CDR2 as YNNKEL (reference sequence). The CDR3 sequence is CASSGWTSDNLDTQYF. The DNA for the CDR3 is TGTGCCAGCAGCGGATGGACTAGCGATAATCTAGATACGCAGTATTTT.

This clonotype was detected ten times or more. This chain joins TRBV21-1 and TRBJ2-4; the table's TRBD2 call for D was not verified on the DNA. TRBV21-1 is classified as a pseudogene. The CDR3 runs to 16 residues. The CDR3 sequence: CASSCLPQEPKNIQYF. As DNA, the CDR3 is TGTGCCAGCAGCTGCCTCCCACAGGAACCTAAAAACATTCAGTACTTC.

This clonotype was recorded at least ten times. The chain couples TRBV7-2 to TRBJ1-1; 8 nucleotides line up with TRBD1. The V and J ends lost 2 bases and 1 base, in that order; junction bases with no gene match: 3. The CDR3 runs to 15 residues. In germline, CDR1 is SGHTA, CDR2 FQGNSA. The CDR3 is CASSLQGARNTEAFF. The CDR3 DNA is TGTGCCAGCAGCTTACAGGGGGCGCGGAACACTGAAGCTTTCTTT. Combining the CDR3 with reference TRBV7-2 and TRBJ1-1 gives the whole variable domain GAGVSQSPSNKVTEKGKDVELRCDPISGHTALYWYRQSLGQGLEFLIYFQGNSAPDKSGLPSDRFSAERTGGSVSTLTIQRTQQEDSAVYLCASSLQGARNTEAFFGQGTRLTVV.

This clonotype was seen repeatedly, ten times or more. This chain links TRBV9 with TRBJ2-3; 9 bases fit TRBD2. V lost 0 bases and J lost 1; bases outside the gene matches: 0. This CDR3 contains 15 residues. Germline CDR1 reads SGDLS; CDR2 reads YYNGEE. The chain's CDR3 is CASSVGTSGTDTQYF. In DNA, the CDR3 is TGTGCCAGCAGCGTAGGGACTAGCGGCACAGATACGCAGTATTTT.

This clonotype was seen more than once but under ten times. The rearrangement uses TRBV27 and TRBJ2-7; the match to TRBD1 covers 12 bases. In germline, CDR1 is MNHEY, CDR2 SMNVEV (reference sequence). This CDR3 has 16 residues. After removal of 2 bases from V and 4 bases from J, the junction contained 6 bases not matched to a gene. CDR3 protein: CASSLKGTGGWYEQYF. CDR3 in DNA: TGTGCCAGCAGTTTAAAAGGGACAGGGGGCTGGTACGAGCAGTACTTC.

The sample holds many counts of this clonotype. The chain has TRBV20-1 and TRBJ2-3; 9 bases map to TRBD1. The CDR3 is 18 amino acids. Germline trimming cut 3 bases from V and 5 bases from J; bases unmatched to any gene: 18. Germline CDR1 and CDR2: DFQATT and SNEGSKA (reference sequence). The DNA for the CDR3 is TGCAGTGCTAGGAACCCAGGGTTCGACAGGGGGATGGTAGATACGCAGTATTTT. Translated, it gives CSARNPGFDRGMVDTQYF.

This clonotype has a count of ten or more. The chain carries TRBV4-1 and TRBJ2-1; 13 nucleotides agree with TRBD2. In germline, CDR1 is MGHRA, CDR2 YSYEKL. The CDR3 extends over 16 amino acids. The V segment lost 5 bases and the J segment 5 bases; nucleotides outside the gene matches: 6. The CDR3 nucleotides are TGCGCCAGCAGCACACGACTAGCGGGAGGAAACAATGAGCAGTTCTTC. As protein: CASSTRLAGGNNEQFF.

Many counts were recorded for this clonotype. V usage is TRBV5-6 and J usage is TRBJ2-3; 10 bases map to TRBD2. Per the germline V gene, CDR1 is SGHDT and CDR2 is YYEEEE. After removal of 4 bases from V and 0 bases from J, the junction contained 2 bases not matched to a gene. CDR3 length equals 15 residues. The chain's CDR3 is CASSTSGKSTDTQYF. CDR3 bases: TGTGCCAGCAGCACTAGCGGGAAAAGCACAGATACGCAGTATTTT. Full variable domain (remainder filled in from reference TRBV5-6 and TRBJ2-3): DAGVTQSPTHLIKTRGQQVTLRCSPKSGHDTVSWYQQALGQGPQFIFQYYEEEERQRGNFPDRFSGHQFPNYSSELNVNALLLGDSALYLCASSTSGKSTDTQYFGPGTRLTVL.

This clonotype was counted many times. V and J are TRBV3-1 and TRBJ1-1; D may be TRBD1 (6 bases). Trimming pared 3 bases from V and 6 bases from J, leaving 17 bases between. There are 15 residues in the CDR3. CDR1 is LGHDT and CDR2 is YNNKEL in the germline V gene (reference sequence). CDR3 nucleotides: TGTGCCAGCAGCCAGCATAGGGCAGGGGCAGCTGAAGCTTTCTTT. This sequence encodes CASSQHRAGAAEAFF. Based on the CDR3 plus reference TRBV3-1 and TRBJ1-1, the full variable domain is DTAVSQTPKYLVTQMGNDKSIKCEQNLGHDTMYWYKQDSKKFLKIMFSYNNKELIINETVPNRFSPKSPDKAHLNLHINSLELGDSAVYFCASSQHRAGAAEAFFGQGTRLTVV.

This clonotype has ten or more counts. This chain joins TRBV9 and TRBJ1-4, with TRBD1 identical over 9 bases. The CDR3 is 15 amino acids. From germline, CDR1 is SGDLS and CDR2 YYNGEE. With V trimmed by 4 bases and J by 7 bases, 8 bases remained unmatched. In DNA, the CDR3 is TGTGCCAGCAGCAAAACGGGACAGGGTAGTGAAAAACTGTTTTTT. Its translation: CASSKTGQGSEKLFF.

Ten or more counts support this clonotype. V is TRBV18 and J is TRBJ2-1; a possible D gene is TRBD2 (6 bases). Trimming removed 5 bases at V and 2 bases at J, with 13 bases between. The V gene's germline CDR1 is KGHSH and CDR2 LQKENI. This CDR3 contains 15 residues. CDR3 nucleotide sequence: TGTGCCAGCTCAAGCGGGTCGGGGCCCTACAATGAGCAGTTCTTC. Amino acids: CASSSGSGPYNEQFF.

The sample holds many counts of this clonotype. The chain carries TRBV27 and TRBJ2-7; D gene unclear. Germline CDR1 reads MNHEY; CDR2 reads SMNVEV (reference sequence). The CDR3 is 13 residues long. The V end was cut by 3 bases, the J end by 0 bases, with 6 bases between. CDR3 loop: CASSFGFSYEQYF. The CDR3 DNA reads TGTGCCAGCAGTTTCGGATTCTCCTACGAGCAGTACTTC.

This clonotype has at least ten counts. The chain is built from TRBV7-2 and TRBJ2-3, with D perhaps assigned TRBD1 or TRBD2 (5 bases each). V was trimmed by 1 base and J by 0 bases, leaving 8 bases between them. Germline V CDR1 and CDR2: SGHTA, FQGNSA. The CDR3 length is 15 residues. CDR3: CASSLVRDSTDTQYF. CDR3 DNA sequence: TGTGCCAGCAGCTTAGTTCGGGACAGCACAGATACGCAGTATTTT. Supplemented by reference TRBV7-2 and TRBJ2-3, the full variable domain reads GAGVSQSPSNKVTEKGKDVELRCDPISGHTALYWYRQSLGQGLEFLIYFQGNSAPDKSGLPSDRFSAERTGGSVSTLTIQRTQQEDSAVYLCASSLVRDSTDTQYFGPGTRLTVL.

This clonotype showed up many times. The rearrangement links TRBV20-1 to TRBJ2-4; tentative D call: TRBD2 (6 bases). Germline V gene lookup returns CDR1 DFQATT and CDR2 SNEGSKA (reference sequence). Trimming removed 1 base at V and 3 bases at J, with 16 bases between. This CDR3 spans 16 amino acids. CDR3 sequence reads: CSARVGGTGGKNIQYF. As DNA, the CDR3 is TGCAGTGCTAGAGTAGGTGGGACCGGGGGCAAAAACATTCAGTACTTC.

This CDR3 reads CASSASGKGRETQYF. The DNA for the CDR3 is TGTGCCAGCAGCGCATCCGGGAAAGGAAGGGAGACCCAGTACTTC. The V call is TRBV9, the J call TRBJ2-5, with D possibly TRBD2 on 5 matching bases. The CDR3 loop spans 15 amino acids. In germline, CDR1 is SGDLS, CDR2 YYNGEE. V shed 3 bases and J shed 5 bases, with 17 bases lying between them. Variable domain in full (rest from reference TRBV9 and TRBJ2-5): DSGVTQTPKHLITATGQRVTLRCSPRSGDLSVYWYQQSLDQGLQFLIQYYNGEERAKGNILERFSAQQFPDLHSELNLSSLELGDSALYFCASSASGKGRETQYFGPGTRLLVL.

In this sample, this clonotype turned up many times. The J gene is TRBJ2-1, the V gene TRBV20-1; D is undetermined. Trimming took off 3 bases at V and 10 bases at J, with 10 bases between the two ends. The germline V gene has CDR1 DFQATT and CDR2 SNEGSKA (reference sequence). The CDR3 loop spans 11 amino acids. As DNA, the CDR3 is TGCAGTGCTAGCTCAGTCCGGGAGCAGTTCTTC. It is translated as CSASSVREQFF.

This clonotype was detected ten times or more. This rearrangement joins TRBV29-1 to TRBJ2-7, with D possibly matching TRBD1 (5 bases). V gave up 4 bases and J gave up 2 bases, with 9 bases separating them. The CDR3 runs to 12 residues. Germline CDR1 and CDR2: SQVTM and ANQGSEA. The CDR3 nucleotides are TGCAGCGTTGGACAGATCGCCTACGAGCAGTACTTC. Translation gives CSVGQIAYEQYF.

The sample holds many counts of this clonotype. Written as DNA, the CDR3 is TGCGCCAGCAGATATGACACTAGCGGGAGGGATACGCAGTATTTT. It is translated as CASRYDTSGRDTQYF. The chain employs TRBV5-1 and TRBJ2-3; 12 bases are a match to TRBD2. With 5 bases clipped from V and 6 bases from J, the junction kept 7 bases outside the gene matches. The germline gives CDR1 SGHRS, CDR2 YFSETQ. The CDR3 is 15 residues long.

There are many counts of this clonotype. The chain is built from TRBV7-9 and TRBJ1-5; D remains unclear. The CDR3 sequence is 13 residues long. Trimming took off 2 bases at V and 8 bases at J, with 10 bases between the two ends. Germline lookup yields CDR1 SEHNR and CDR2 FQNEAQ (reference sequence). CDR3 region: CASSLLGAEPQHF. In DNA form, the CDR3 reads TGTGCCAGCAGCTTATTGGGCGCGGAGCCCCAGCATTTT.

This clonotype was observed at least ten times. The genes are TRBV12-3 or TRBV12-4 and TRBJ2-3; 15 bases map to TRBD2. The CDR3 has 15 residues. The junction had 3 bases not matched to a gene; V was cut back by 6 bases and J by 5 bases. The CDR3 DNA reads TGTGCCAGCAGCCGGACTAGCGGGAGGGGAGATACGCAGTATTTT. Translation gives CASSRTSGRGDTQYF.

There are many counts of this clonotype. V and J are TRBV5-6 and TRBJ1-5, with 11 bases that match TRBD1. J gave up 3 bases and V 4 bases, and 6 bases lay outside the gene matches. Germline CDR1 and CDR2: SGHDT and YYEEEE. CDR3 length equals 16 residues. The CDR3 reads CASSRGQGVSNQPQHF. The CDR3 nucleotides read TGTGCCAGCAGCCGGGGACAGGGGGTCTCCAATCAGCCCCAGCATTTT.

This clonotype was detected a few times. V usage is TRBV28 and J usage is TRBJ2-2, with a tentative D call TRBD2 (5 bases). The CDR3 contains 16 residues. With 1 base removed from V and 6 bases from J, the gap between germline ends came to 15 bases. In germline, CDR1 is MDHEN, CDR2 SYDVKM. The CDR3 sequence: CASSLSPGFRSGELFF. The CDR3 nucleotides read TGTGCCAGCAGTTTATCTCCGGGGTTCCGCTCCGGGGAGCTGTTTTTT.

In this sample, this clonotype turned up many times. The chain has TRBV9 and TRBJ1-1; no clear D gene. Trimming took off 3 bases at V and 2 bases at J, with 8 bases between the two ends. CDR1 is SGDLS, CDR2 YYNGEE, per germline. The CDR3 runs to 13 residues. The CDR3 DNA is TGTGCCAGCAGCGCCTTAACCAACACTGAAGCTTTCTTT. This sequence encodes CASSALTNTEAFF.

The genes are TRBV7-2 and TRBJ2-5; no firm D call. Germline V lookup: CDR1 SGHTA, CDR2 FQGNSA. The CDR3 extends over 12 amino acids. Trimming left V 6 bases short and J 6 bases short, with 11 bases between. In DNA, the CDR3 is TGTGCCAGCAGTACAGAGAGTCAGACCCAGTACTTC. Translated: CASSTESQTQYF.

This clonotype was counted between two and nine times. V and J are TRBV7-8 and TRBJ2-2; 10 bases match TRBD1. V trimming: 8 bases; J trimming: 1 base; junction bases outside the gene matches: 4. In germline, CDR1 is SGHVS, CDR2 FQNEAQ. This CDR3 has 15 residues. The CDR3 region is CASGGQGRNTGELFF. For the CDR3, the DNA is TGTGCCAGCGGGGGACAGGGGCGGAACACCGGGGAGCTGTTTTTT.

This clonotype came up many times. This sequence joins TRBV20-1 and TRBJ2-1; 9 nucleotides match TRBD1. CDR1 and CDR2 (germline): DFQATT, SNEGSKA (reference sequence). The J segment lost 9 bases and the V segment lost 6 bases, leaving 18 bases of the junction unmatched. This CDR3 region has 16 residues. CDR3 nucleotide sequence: TGCAGTGCCACTCCTATCCAGGACAGGGGACCTACTGAGCAGTTCTTC. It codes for CSATPIQDRGPTEQFF.

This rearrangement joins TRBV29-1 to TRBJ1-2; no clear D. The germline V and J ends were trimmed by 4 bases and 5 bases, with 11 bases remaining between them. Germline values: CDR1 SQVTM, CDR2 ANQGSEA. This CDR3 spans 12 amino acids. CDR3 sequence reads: CSVASNAYGYTF. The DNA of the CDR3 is TGCAGCGTTGCCAGTAACGCATATGGCTACACCTTC.